These 17 T cell receptor beta chains originate from one sample sequenced in a study of tumor-infiltrating lymphocytes in primary liver carcinoma. The tissue used was unsorted bulk material of roughly 17-34 mg. RNA and DNA were co-extracted from it with the AllPrep DNA/RNA mini kit. The researchers produced TCR beta cDNA from around 0.5 ug total RNA with a constant-region primer. What produced the TCR beta libraries was three nested multiplex PCR rounds using slightly modified ARM-PCR. TRBV1-TRBV30 forward primers and a C-beta reverse primer were used in the first two PCR rounds, which each ran for about 10 cycles. In TCRdb, the multiplex PCR reads were re-called with MiXCR into one record per CDR3 protein. The data contain more than 100,000 distinct CDR3 sequences, around 62% of them singletons. Specimen: liver tumor tissue from sampling region 1. Subset indicated: tumor region T1, superior pole. Every receptor here comes from an older woman with primary liver carcinoma and hepatitis B virus infection.

A remark on this clonotype: A single base separates this from a much larger clone, so it may be a read error. The chain uses TRBV6-5 and TRBJ1-2; 11 nucleotides agree with TRBD1. The CDR3 loop spans 16 amino acids. Germline V lookup: CDR1 MNHEY, CDR2 SVGAGI. V was clipped by 2 bases and J by 3 bases; unmatched bases: 5. The CDR3 region is CASSYPRTGGHYGYTF. CDR3 bases: TGTGCCAGCAGTTACCCACGGACAGGGGGCCACTATGGCTACACCTTC.

The gene calls are TRBV11-3 and TRBJ2-1, with TRBD2 matching over 11 bases. CDR1 and CDR2 (germline): SGHNT, YENEEA. The CDR3 is made up of 18 amino acids. V was pared by 1 base and J by 3 bases, with 8 bases of the junction left unmatched. Here the CDR3 reads CASSLVGTSGQVYNEQFF. The CDR3 bases are TGTGCCAGCAGCTTAGTTGGGACTAGCGGTCAAGTCTACAATGAGCAGTTCTTC. The whole variable domain, filled in from reference TRBV11-3 and TRBJ2-1, reads EAGVVQSPRYKIIEKKQPVAFWCNPISGHNTLYWYLQNLGQGPELLIRYENEEAVDDSQLPKDRFSAERLKGVDSTLKIQPAELGDSAVYLCASSLVGTSGQVYNEQFFGPGTRLTVL.

V and J are TRBV11-2 and TRBJ2-7, with D hard to call. The CDR3 has 15 amino acids. Germline assignment: CDR1 SGHAT and CDR2 FQNNGV. The V gene lost 5 bases and the J gene lost 3 bases, with 17 bases spanning the gap. CDR3 in DNA: TGTGCCAGCAGCCCACGGACGTTAACCAGCTACGAGCAGTACTTC. As protein: CASSPRTLTSYEQYF.

On this clonotype itself: A much more abundant neighbour one base away suggests this may be a read error. CDR3 region: CASTQGWNTEAFF. The CDR3 DNA reads as TGTGCCAGCACCCAGGGTTGGAACACTGAAGCTTTCTTT. This chain joins TRBV12-3 or TRBV12-4 and TRBJ1-1; D might be TRBD1 (5 bases). The CDR3 has 13 amino acids. Trimming pared 7 bases from V and 1 base from J, leaving 10 bases between.

The chain joins TRBV5-1 to TRBJ1-1; D is undetermined. Germline CDR1 reads SGHRS; CDR2 reads YFSETQ. CDR3 length equals 13 residues. V was shortened by 0 bases and J by 5 bases, with 8 bases between the two germline ends. For the CDR3, the DNA is TGCGCCAGCAGCTTGGTGCGGATGACTGAAGCTTTCTTT. Amino acids: CASSLVRMTEAFF.

Of note for this clonotype: Without the conserved terminal phenylalanine or tryptophan, this CDR3 likely stems from a read error. The DNA is left out, because the CDR3 cannot be placed on it with certainty; the CDR3 is given as TCRdb lists it. The rearrangement links TRBV29-1 to TRBJ1-2. The CDR3 length is 14 residues, termini included. Germline CDR1 reads SQVTM; CDR2 reads ANQGSEA. CDR3 amino acids: CSVALGTGARGYAL.

This clonotype was recorded many times. This rearrangement joins TRBV19 to TRBJ2-7; 9 bases line up with TRBD1. Germline CDR1 LNHDA, CDR2 SQIVND (reference sequence). Unmatched junction bases numbered 7, after V lost 4 bases and J lost 3 bases. The CDR3 has 15 amino acids. The CDR3 coding sequence is TGTGCCAGTAGTACCACCGGGACAGGGCGCTACGAGCAGTACTTC. Translation gives CASSTTGTGRYEQYF. Full variable domain (missing parts from reference TRBV19 and TRBJ2-7): DGGITQSPKYLFRKEGQNVTLSCEQNLNHDAMYWYRQDPGQGLRLIYYSQIVNDFQKGDIAEGYSVSREKKESFPLTVTSAQKNPTAFYLCASSTTGTGRYEQYFGPGTRLTVT.

The chain carries TRBV11-1 and TRBJ2-6; a weak D match, TRBD2 (5 bases). The CDR3 consists of 17 residues. Germline V gene data show CDR1 as SGHAT and CDR2 as FQDESV (reference sequence). With 5 bases removed from V and 9 bases from J, the gap between germline ends came to 23 bases. CDR3 protein: CASSPPKGSSGFNVLTF. As DNA, the CDR3 is TGTGCCAGCAGCCCCCCGAAAGGGAGTTCTGGGTTCAACGTCCTGACTTTC.

To note about this clonotype: A read error may be the cause here, since a much bigger clone is one base away. As the CDR3 is not closed by the conserved phenylalanine or tryptophan, this likely results from a read error. The V gene is TRBV5-4, the J gene TRBJ2-1; a possible D gene is TRBD1 (6 bases). The ends were cut back, 0 bases at V and 6 bases at J, with 13 bases in the middle. The CDR3 runs to 15 residues. Per germline, CDR1 SGHNT and CDR2 YYREEE (reference sequence). This CDR3 is CASSLDLFRGNEQFS. CDR3 coding DNA: TGTGCCAGCAGCTTGGACTTGTTCAGGGGCAATGAGCAGTTCTCC.

Turning to this clonotype: This sequence may be a read error, since a much larger clone differs from it by one base. The CDR3 DNA follows: TGTGCCAGCAGTTACTCGCGCCAAACGACGGTCAATGAGCAGTCCTTC. Encoded protein: CASSYSRQTTVNEQSF. The chain joins TRBV6-6 to TRBJ2-1; D is unclear. This CDR3 is 16 amino acids long. The germline CDR1 and CDR2 sequences are MNHNY and SVGAGI (reference sequence).

The gene calls are TRBV11-2 and TRBJ2-7; maybe TRBD1 (5 bases). Germline assignment: CDR1 SGHAT and CDR2 FQNNGV. The length of the CDR3 is 15 residues. The V end lost 5 bases, the J end lost 5 bases, and 19 bases lay between the germline ends. Written as DNA, the CDR3 is TGTGCCAGCAGCCCATGGACAAGCAGGAAACACGAGCAGTACTTC. Translating gives CASSPWTSRKHEQYF.

Worth noting for this clonotype: This may stem from a read error, because a much larger clone lies one nucleotide away. The V and J genes are TRBV7-8 and TRBJ2-5, with D perhaps TRBD1 (5 bases). Germline V CDR1 and CDR2: SGHVS, FQNEAQ. The CDR3 totals 14 residues. V was shortened by 1 base and J by 6 bases, with 12 bases between the two germline ends. CDR3 residues: CASSLGGSKQTQYF. The CDR3 nucleotides read TGTGCCAGCAGCTTAGGGGGCAGCAAACAGACCCAGTACTTC.

In regard to this clonotype: This could be a read error, since a much larger clone is one nucleotide away. The rearrangement links TRBV5-6 to TRBJ1-2; D gene uncertain. The germline CDR1 and CDR2 sequences are SGHDT and YYEEEE. V shed 4 bases and J shed 3 bases, with 16 bases lying between them. The CDR3 totals 15 residues. CDR3 DNA sequence: TGTGCCAGCAGCCTGGGCTTCGGAAACTACTATGGCTACACCTTC. Residues: CASSLGFGNYYGYTF.

Concerning this clonotype: This may stem from a read error, because a much larger clone lies one nucleotide away. The chain has TRBV7-9 and TRBJ2-7; D not resolved. The CDR3 has 14 residues. In germline, CDR1 is SEHNR, CDR2 FQNEAQ (reference sequence). The CDR3 coding sequence is TGTGCCAGCAGCTTAGCGGGTGACACCTACGAGAAGTACTTC. As protein: CASSLAGDTYEKYF.

This clonotype occurred many times. This chain links TRBV6-5 with TRBJ2-1, with 8 positions matching TRBD2. Germline loops: CDR1 MNHEY, CDR2 SVGAGI. The CDR3 is 17 amino acids. With 2 bases clipped from V and 0 bases from J, the junction kept 6 bases outside the gene matches. The CDR3 DNA follows: TGTGCCAGCAGTTACGCGGCGGGAGGTACCTCCTACAATGAGCAGTTCTTC. Its protein product is CASSYAAGGTSYNEQFF.

A few counts support this clonotype. Being one base from a much bigger clone, this may be a read error. The V gene is TRBV29-1, the J gene TRBJ2-7; D is possibly TRBD2 (6 bases). V was clipped by 4 bases and J by 5 bases, with 15 bases between them. CDR1 SQVTM and CDR2 ANQGSEA come from the germline V gene. CDR3 size: 13 residues. CDR3 coding DNA: TGCAGCGTTGCGGCGGGAAGTTCCCACGAGCAGTACTTC. Protein: CSVAAGSSHEQYF.

The chain recombines TRBV14 with TRBJ1-1; 8 nucleotides agree with TRBD1. The CDR3 is 16 amino acids. V lost 6 bases to trimming and J lost 5 bases; unmatched junction nucleotides: 14. Germline-derived CDR1 and CDR2 are SGHDN and FVKESK. The CDR3 is CASREWTGTEITEAFF. For the CDR3, the DNA is TGTGCCAGCAGAGAATGGACAGGGACGGAGATAACTGAAGCTTTCTTT.